These 3 T cell receptor beta chains came from one sample sequenced in a study of shared clonotypes between healthy human individuals. The assay was immunoSEQ multiplex PCR, and TCRdb's table has in-frame clones only and misses some. The table includes approximately 500,000 clones, 90% to 96% detected once. Sequenced input: naive CD4+ T cells sorted from blood. Documented subset: CD45RA+ positively selected. The receptor source for this set is a woman younger than 45 in good health.

The chain links TRBV5-1 to TRBJ1-4, with D unclear. This CDR3 region has 13 residues. Trimming pared 0 bases from V and 5 bases from J, leaving 5 bases between. Per the germline V gene, CDR1 is SGHRS and CDR2 is YFSETQ. The CDR3 DNA follows: TGCGCCAGCAGCTTGGACGGAAATGAAAAACTGTTTTTT. Translating gives CASSLDGNEKLFF.

The chain uses TRBV4-2 and TRBJ1-4; D gene ambiguous. The CDR3 extends over 15 amino acids. CDR1 is LGHNA and CDR2 is YNFKEQ in the germline V gene. The V end was cut by 7 bases, the J end by 7 bases, with 19 bases between. CDR3 in amino acids: CASTLGRAKGEKLFF. The CDR3 DNA reads as TGTGCCAGCACCCTAGGGAGGGCTAAGGGTGAAAAACTGTTTTTT.

Here the CDR3 reads CASSPQGANTGELFF. Here the CDR3 DNA reads TGTGCCAGCAGTCCTCAGGGCGCGAACACCGGGGAGCTGTTTTTT. V is TRBV6-5 and J is TRBJ2-2, with TRBD1 as a possible D gene (5 bases). This CDR3 comprises 15 residues. V was trimmed by 5 bases and J by 0 bases, leaving 10 bases between them. Germline V gives CDR1 MNHEY, CDR2 SVGAGI.